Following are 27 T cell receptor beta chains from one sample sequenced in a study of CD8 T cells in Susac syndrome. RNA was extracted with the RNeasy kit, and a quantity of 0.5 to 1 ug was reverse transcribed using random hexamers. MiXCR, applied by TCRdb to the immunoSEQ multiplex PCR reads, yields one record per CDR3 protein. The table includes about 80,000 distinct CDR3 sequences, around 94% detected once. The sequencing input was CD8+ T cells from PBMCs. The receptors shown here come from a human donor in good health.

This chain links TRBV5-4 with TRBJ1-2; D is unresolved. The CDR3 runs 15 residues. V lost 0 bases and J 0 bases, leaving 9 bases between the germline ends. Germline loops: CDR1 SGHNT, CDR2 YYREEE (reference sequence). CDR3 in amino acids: CASSLGPYTNYGYTF. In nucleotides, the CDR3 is TGTGCCAGCAGCTTGGGCCCTTACACTAACTATGGCTACACCTTC.

The CDR3 nucleotides are TGTGCCAGCAGCCCGGACAGGGTCGAGAGCGGCTACACCTTC. This sequence encodes CASSPDRVESGYTF. V usage is TRBV27 and J usage is TRBJ1-2, with TRBD1 matching over 8 bases. CDR1 and CDR2 (germline): MNHEY, SMNVEV (reference sequence). This CDR3 has 14 amino acids. V was pared by 6 bases and J by 8 bases, with 11 bases of the junction left unmatched.

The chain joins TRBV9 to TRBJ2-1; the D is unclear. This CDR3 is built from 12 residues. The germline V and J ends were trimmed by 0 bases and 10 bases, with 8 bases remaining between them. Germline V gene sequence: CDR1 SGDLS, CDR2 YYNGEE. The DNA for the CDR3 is TGTGCCAGCAGCGTAGAGGATATGGAGCAGTTCTTC. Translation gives CASSVEDMEQFF.

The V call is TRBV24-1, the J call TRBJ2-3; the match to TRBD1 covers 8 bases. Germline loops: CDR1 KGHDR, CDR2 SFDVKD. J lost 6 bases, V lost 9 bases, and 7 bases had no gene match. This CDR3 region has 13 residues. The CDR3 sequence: CATAGQEWDTQYF. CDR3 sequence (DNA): TGTGCCACCGCGGGACAGGAATGGGATACGCAGTATTTT.

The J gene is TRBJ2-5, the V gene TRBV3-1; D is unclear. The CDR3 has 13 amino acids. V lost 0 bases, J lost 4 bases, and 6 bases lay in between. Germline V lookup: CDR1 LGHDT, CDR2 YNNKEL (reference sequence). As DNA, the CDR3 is TGTGCCAGCAGCCAAGAAGGTTCAGAGACCCAGTACTTC. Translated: CASSQEGSETQYF.

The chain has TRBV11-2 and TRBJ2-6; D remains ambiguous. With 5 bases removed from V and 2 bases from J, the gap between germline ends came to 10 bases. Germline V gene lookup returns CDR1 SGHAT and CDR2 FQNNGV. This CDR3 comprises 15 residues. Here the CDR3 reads CASSPPLTGANVLTF. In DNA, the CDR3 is TGTGCCAGCAGCCCACCCTTGACTGGGGCCAACGTCCTGACTTTC.

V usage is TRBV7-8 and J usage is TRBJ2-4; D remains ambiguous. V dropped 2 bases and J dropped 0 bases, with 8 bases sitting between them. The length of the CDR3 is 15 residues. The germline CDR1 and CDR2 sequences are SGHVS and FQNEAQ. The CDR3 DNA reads TGTGCCAGCAGCTTAATGCGGCTAGCCAAAAACATTCAGTACTTC. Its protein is CASSLMRLAKNIQYF.

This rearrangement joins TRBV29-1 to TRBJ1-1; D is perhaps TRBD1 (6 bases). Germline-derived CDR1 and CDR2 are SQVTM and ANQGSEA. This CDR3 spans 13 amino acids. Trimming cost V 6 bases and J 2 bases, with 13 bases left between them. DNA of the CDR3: TGCAGCGTGGCCGGGACATCCAACACTGAAGCTTTCTTT. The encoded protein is CSVAGTSNTEAFF.

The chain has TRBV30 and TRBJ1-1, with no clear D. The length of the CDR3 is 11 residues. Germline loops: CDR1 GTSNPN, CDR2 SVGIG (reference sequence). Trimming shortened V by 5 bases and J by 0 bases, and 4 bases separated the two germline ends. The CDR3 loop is CAWLLNTEAFF. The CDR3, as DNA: TGTGCCTGGCTGCTGAACACTGAAGCTTTCTTT.

In DNA, the CDR3 is TGTGCCACCAGAGGAGCGAGCTATAGCACAGATACGCAGTATTTT. Residues: CATRGASYSTDTQYF. The chain employs TRBV2 and TRBJ2-3; D is unresolved. Deletions cut 10 bases from V and 0 bases from J, with 17 bases between. The CDR3 totals 15 residues. Germline-derived CDR1 and CDR2 are SNHLY and FYNNEI. Supplemented by reference TRBV2 and TRBJ2-3, the full variable domain reads EPEVTQTPSHQVTQMGQEVILRCVPISNHLYFYWYRQILGQKVEFLVSFYNNEISEKSEIFDDQFSVERPDGSNFTLKIRSTKLEDSAMYFCATRGASYSTDTQYFGPGTRLTVL.

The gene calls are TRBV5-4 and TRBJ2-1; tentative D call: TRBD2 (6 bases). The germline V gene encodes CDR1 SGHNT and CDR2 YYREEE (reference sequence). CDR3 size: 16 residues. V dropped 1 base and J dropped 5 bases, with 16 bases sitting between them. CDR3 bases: TGTGCCAGCAGCTTGTATGCCGGGAGACGTAACAATGAGCAGTTCTTC. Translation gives CASSLYAGRRNNEQFF.

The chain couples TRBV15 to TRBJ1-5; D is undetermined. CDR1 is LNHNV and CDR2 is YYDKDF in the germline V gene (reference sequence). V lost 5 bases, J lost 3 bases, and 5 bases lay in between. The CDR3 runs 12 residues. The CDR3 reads CATSGLNQPQHF. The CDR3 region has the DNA TGTGCCACCAGCGGACTCAATCAGCCCCAGCATTTT. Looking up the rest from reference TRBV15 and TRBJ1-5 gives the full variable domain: DAMVIQNPRYQVTQFGKPVTLSCSQTLNHNVMYWYQQKSSQAPKLLFHYYDKDFNNEADTPDNFQSRRPNTSFCFLDIRSPGLGDTAMYLCATSGLNQPQHFGDGTRLSIL.

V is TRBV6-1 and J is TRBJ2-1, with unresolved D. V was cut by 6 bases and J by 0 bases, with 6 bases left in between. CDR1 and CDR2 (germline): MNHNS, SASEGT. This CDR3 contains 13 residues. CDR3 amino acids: CASRVYSYNEQFF. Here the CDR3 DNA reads TGTGCCAGCAGAGTATACTCCTACAATGAGCAGTTCTTC.

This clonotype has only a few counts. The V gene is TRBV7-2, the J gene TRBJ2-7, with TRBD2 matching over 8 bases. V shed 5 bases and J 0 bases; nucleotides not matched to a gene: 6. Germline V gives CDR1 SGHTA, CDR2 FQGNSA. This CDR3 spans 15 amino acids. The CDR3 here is CASSPIAGSSYEQYV. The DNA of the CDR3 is TGTGCCAGCAGCCCCATAGCGGGAAGCTCCTACGAGCAGTACGTC.

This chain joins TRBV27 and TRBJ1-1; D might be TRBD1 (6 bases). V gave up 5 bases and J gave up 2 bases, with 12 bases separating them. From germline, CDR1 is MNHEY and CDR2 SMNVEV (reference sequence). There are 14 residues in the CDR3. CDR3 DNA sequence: TGTGCCAGCAGTGAACTTGGGACAAACACTGAAGCTTTCTTT. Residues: CASSELGTNTEAFF.

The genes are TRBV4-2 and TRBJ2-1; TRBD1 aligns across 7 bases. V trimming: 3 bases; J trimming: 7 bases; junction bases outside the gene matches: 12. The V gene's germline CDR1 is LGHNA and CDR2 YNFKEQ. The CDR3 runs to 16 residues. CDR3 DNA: TGTGCCAGCAGCCAGGGACAGAACCTCCTAGGGAATGAGCAGTTCTTC. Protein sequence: CASSQGQNLLGNEQFF.

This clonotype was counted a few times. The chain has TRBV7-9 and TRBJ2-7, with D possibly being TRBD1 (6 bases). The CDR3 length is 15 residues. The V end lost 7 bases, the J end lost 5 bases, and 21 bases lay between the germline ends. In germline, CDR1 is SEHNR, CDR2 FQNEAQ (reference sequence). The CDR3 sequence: CASTPWGRPMDEQYF. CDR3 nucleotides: TGTGCCAGCACCCCTTGGGGGCGTCCGATGGACGAGCAGTACTTC.

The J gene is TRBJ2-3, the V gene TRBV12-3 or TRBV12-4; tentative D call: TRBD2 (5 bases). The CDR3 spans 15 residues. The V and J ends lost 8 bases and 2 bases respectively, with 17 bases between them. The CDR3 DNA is TGTGCCAGCGGGGATAAGAGGGAGATCACAGATACGCAGTATTTT. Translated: CASGDKREITDTQYF.

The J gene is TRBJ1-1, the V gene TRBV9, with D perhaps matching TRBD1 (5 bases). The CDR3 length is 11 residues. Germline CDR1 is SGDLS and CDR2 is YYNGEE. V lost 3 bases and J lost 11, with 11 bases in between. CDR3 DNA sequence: TGTGCCAGCAGCGCCCAGGGAAGGGCTTTCTTT. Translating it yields CASSAQGRAFF. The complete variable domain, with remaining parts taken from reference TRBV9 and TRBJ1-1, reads DSGVTQTPKHLITATGQRVTLRCSPRSGDLSVYWYQQSLDQGLQFLIQYYNGEERAKGNILERFSAQQFPDLHSELNLSSLELGDSALYFCASSAQGRAFFGQGTRLTVV.

CDR3 DNA sequence: TGTGCCAGCAGTTTATTAGAGCCTAGCGGCCTCAATGAGCAGTTCTTC. The encoded protein is CASSLLEPSGLNEQFF. The rearrangement links TRBV27 to TRBJ2-1; 7 bases agree with TRBD2. The V gene's germline CDR1 is MNHEY and CDR2 SMNVEV (reference sequence). V shed 1 base, J shed 6 bases, and the junction held 9 bases outside the gene matches. The CDR3 covers 16 residues.

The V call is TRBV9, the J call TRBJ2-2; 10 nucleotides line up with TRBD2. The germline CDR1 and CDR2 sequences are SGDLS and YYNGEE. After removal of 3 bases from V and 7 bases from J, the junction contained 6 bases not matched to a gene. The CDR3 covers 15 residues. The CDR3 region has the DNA TGTGCCAGCAGCGGGACTAGCGGCGACGGCGGGGAGCTGTTTTTT. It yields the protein CASSGTSGDGGELFF.

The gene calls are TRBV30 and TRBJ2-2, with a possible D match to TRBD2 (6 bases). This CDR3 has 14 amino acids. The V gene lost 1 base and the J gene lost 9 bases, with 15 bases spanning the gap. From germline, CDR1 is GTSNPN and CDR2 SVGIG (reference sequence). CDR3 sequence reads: CAWSEGLGQRELFF. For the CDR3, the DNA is TGTGCCTGGAGTGAGGGACTCGGTCAGAGGGAGCTGTTTTTT.

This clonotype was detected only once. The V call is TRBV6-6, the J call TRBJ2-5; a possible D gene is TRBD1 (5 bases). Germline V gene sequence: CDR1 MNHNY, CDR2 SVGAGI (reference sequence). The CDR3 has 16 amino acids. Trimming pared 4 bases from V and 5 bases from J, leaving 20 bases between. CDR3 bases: TGTGCCAGCAGTTCCAAAGGGGAAAACTTTTGGGAGACCCAGTACTTC. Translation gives CASSSKGENFWETQYF.

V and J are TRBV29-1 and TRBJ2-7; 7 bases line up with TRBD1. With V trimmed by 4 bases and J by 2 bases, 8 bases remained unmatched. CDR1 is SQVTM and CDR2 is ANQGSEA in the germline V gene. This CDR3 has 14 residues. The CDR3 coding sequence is TGCAGCGTTGGAAGGACAGGAAAAACCTACGAGCAGTACTTC. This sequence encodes CSVGRTGKTYEQYF.

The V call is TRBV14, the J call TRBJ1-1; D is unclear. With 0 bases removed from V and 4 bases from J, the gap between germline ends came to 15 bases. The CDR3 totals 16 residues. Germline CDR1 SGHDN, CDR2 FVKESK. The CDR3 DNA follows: TGTGCCAGCAGCCAAGATTGGGAACGGGCGGCCACTGAAGCTTTCTTT. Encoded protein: CASSQDWERAATEAFF.

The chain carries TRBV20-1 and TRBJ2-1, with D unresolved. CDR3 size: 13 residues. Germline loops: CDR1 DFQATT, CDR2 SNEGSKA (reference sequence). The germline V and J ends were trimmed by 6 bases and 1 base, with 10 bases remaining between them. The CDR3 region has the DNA TGCAGTGCCGACCTTCCATCCTACAATGAGCAGTTCTTC. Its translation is CSADLPSYNEQFF.

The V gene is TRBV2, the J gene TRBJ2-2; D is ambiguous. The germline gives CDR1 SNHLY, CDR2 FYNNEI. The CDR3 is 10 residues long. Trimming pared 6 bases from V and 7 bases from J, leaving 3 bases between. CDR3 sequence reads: CASRGGELFF. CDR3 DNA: TGTGCCAGCAGGGGCGGGGAGCTGTTTTTT. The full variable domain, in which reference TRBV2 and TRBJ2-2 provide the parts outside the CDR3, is EPEVTQTPSHQVTQMGQEVILRCVPISNHLYFYWYRQILGQKVEFLVSFYNNEISEKSEIFDDQFSVERPDGSNFTLKIRSTKLEDSAMYFCASRGGELFFGEGSRLTVL.